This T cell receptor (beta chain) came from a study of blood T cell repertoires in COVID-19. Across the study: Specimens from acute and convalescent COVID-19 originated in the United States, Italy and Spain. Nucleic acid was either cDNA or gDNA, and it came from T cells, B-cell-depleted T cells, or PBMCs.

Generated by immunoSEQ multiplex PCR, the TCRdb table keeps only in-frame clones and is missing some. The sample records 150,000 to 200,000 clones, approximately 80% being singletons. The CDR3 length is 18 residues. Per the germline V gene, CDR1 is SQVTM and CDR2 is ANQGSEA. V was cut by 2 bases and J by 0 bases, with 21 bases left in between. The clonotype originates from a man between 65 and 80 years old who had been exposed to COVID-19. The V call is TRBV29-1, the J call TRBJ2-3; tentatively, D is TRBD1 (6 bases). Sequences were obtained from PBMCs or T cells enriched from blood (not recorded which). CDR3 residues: CSVELGLQGRPSTDTQYF. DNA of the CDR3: TGCAGCGTTGAACTTGGGTTACAGGGCAGGCCTAGCACAGATACGCAGTATTTT.